This T cell receptor beta chain was obtained from a study of T cell changes during pregnancy in multiple sclerosis. TCRdb's copy holds only in-frame clones and misses some; the assay was immunoSEQ multiplex PCR. The table lists more than 50,000 clones, around 89% of them singletons. CDR1 and CDR2 (germline): MNHEY, SVGAGI. V shed 5 bases, J shed 7 bases, and the junction held 11 bases outside the gene matches. The CDR3 is made up of 15 amino acids. This chain connects TRBV6-5 to TRBJ1-5; TRBD1 agrees at 7 bases. Sequencing used peripheral blood, obtained in the first trimester of pregnancy. The clonotype originates from a female donor with multiple sclerosis, enrolled in a pregnancy study. The CDR3 protein is CASSQSQGLGQPQHF. CDR3 DNA: TGTGCCAGCAGTCAATCACAGGGGCTCGGGCAGCCCCAGCATTTT.